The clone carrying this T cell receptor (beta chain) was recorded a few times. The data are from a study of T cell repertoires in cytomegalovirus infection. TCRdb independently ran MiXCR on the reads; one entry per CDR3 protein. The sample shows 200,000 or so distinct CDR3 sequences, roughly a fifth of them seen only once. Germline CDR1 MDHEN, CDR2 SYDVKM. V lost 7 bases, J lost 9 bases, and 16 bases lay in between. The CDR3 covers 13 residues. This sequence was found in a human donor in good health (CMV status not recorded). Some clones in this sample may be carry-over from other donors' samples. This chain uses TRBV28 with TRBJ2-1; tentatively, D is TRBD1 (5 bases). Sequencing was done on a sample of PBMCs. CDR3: CASTSQVQGEQFF. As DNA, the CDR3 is TGTGCCAGCACTTCACAGGTCCAGGGTGAGCAGTTCTTC. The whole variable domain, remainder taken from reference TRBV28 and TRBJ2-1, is DVKVTQSSRYLVKRTGEKVFLECVQDMDHENMFWYRQDPGLGLRLIYFSYDVKMKEKGDIPEGYSVSREKKERFSLILESASTNQTSMYLCASTSQVQGEQFFGPGTRLTVL.